The text below deals with one TCR beta chain. What it binds is not known. Some clones are missing from TCRdb's copy, which holds only in-frame ones; the method was immunoSEQ multiplex PCR. The sample contains about 86,000 clones, around 89% of which appear only once. The data belong to a study of graft-versus-host responses after intestinal transplantation. Findings and caveats of the study: Present in recipient marrow, GvH clones included some that appeared first in ileum or blood. The presence of high graft-versus-host to host-versus-graft clonal ratios in allografts characterized patients with graft-donor T cell macrochimerism.

Germline V CDR1 and CDR2: SGHNT, YENEEA. CDR3 length: 12 residues. V was shortened by 4 bases and J by 0 bases, with 4 bases between the two germline ends. This material consisted of unstimulated CD4+ T cells sorted from spleen or lymph node cells, taken before transplant. This TCR was recovered from a human donor who was the organ donor for an intestinal transplant. J is TRBJ2-7 and V is TRBV11-3, with D hard to call. This CDR3 is CASSSVSYEQYF. CDR3 in DNA: TGTGCCAGCAGCTCCGTCTCCTACGAGCAGTACTTC.